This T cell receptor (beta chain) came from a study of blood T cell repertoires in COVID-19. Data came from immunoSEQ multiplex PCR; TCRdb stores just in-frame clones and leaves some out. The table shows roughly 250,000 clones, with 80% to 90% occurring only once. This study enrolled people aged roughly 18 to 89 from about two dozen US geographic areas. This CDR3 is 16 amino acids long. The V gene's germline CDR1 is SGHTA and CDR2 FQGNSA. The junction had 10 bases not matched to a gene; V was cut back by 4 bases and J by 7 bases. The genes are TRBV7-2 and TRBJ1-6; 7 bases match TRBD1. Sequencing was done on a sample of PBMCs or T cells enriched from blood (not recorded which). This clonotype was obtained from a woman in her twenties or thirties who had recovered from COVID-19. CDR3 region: CASSSTDRVRNSPLHF. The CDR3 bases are TGTGCCAGCAGCTCCACCGACAGGGTACGAAATTCACCCCTCCACTTT. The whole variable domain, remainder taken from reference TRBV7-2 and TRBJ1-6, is GAGVSQSPSNKVTEKGKDVELRCDPISGHTALYWYRQSLGQGLEFLIYFQGNSAPDKSGLPSDRFSAERTGGSVSTLTIQRTQQEDSAVYLCASSSTDRVRNSPLHFGNGTRLTVT.